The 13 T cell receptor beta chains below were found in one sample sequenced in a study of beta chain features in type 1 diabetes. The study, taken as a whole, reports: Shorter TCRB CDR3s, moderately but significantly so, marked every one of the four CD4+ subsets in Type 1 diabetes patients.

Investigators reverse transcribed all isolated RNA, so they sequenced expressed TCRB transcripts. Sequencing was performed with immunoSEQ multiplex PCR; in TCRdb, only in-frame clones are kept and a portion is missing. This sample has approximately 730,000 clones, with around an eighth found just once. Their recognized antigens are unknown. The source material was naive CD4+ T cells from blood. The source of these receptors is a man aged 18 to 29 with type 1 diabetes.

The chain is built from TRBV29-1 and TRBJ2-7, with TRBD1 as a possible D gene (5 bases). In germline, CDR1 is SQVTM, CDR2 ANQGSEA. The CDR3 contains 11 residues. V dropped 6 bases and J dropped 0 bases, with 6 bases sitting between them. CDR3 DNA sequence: TGCAGCGTGCAGGGCTCCTACGAGCAGTACTTC. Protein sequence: CSVQGSYEQYF.

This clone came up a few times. The chain's CDR3 is CASSVLSTGGNQPQHF. In DNA form, the CDR3 reads TGTGCCAGCAGTGTCCTCTCCACAGGGGGCAATCAGCCCCAGCATTTT. The chain is built from TRBV6-1 and TRBJ1-5; 7 nucleotides agree with TRBD1. The germline gives CDR1 MNHNS, CDR2 SASEGT. After removal of 4 bases from V and 2 bases from J, the junction contained 8 bases not matched to a gene. The CDR3 runs 16 residues.

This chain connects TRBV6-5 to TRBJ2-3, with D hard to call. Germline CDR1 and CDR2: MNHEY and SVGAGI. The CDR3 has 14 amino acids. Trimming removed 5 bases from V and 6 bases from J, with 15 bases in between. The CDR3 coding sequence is TGTGCCAGCAGTGCAAGCTTCCTTTGGGATACGCAGTATTTT. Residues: CASSASFLWDTQYF.

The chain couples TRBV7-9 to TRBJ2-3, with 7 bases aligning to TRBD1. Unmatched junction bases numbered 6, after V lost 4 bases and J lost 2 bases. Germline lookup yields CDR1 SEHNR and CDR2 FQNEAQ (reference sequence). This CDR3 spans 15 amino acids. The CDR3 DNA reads TGTGCCAGCAGCTCACCGGGACAGCCCACAGATACGCAGTATTTT. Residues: CASSSPGQPTDTQYF.

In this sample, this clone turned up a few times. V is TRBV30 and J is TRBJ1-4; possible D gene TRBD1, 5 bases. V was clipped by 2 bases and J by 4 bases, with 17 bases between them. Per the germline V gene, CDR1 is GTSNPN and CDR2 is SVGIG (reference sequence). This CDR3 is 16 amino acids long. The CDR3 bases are TGTGCCTGGAGTCCATCCCCCGGGACGATTAATGAAAAACTGTTTTTT. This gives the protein CAWSPSPGTINEKLFF.

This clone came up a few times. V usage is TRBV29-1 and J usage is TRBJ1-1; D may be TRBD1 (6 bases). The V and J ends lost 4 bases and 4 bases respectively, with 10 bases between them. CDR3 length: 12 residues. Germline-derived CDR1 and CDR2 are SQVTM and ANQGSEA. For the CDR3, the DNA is TGCAGCGTTGTACAGGGCGGCACTGAAGCTTTCTTT. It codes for CSVVQGGTEAFF.

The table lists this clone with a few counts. The CDR3: CATSRDGHGEGTQYF. CDR3 sequence (DNA): TGTGCCACCAGCAGAGATGGGCACGGGGAGGGGACCCAGTACTTC. The chain combines TRBV15 with TRBJ2-5, with TRBD2 matching over 7 bases. CDR3 length equals 15 residues. The ends lost 0 bases at V and 7 bases at J; junction bases unmatched: 8. Germline V gene sequence: CDR1 LNHNV, CDR2 YYDKDF (reference sequence).

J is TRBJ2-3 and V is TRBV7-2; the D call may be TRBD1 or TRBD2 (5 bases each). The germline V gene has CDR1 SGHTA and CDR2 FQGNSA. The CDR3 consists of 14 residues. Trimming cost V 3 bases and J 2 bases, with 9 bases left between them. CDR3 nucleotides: TGTGCCAGCAGCTTCGGGACCTACACAGATACGCAGTATTTT. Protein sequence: CASSFGTYTDTQYF.

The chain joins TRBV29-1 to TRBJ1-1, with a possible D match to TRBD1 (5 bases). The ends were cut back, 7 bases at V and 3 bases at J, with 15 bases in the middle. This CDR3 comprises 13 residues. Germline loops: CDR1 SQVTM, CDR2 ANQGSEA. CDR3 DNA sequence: TGCAGCGCTGGACAATTTCCGGACACTGAAGCTTTCTTT. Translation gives CSAGQFPDTEAFF.

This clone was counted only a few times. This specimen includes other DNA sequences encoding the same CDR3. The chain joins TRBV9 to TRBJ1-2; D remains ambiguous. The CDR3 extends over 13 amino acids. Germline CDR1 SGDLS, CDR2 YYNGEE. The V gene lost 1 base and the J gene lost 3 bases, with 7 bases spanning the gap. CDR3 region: CASSVTDYYGYTF. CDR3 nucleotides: TGTGCCAGCAGCGTAACGGATTACTATGGCTACACCTTC.

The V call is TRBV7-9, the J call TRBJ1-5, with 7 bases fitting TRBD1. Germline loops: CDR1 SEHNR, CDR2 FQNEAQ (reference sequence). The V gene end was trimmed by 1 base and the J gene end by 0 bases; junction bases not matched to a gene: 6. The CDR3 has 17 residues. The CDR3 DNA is TGTGCCAGCAGCTTAGGGTCGACAGGGAATAGCAATCAGCCCCAGCATTTT. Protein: CASSLGSTGNSNQPQHF.

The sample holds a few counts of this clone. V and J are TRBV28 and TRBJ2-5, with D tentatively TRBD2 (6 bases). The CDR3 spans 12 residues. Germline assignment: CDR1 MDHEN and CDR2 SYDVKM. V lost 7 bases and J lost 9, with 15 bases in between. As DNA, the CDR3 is TGTGCCAGCAACCAGCTTGGGGGGTCCCAGTACTTC. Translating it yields CASNQLGGSQYF.

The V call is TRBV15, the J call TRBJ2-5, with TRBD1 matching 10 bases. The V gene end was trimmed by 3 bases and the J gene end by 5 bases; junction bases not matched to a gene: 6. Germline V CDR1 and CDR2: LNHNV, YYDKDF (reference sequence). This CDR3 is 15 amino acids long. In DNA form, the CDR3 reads TGTGCCACCAGCAGCGGGACAGGGGTTTCGGAGACCCAGTACTTC. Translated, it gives CATSSGTGVSETQYF.